The 4 T cell receptor beta chains presented below share a single source sample, sequenced in a study of HIV-infected patients and healthy controls. The repertoire came from unfractionated whole blood and reflected all unsorted peripheral T cells. Alpha and beta constant-region primers primed reverse transcription of around 500 ng RNA. Alpha and beta chain libraries were made separately by chain-specific third strand synthesis with multiplexing indices. One entry per CDR3 protein results from TCRdb running MiXCR on the 5' RACE reads. Here the sample spans some 640 distinct CDR3 sequences, 72% being singletons. This material consisted of blood, taken before antiretroviral therapy. These TCRs come from an adult with HIV infection.

A word on this clonotype: Found in a library prepared for alpha chains, this beta chain is an off-target read, and its abundance has little meaning. The chain couples TRBV5-4 to TRBJ1-1, with 7 bases fitting TRBD1. Per germline, CDR1 SGHNT and CDR2 YYREEE (reference sequence). With 3 bases clipped from V and 5 bases from J, the junction kept 4 bases outside the gene matches. CDR3 length: 13 residues. CDR3 in DNA: TGTGCCAGCAGCTCGACAGGGATGACTGAAGCTTTCTTT. Its protein product is CASSSTGMTEAFF.

A note on this clonotype: This beta chain is an off-target read within a library intended for alpha chains, so its frequency means little. This chain uses TRBV11-2 with TRBJ2-3; D is unresolved. Deletions cut 10 bases from V and 4 bases from J, with 15 bases between. Germline V CDR1 and CDR2: SGHAT, FQNNGV. The CDR3 contains 13 residues. In DNA form, the CDR3 reads TGTGCCACAGCCCTTGGGTACCCAGATACGCAGTATTTT. This gives the protein CATALGYPDTQYF.

On this clonotype: The library was designed around alpha chains, so this beta chain is a stray read whose abundance carries little weight. V is TRBV6-2 or TRBV6-3 and J is TRBJ2-7; 9 nucleotides agree with TRBD1. The CDR3 covers 14 residues. V trimming: 6 bases; J trimming: 3 bases; junction bases outside the gene matches: 6. Germline CDR1 is MNHEY and CDR2 is SVGEGT. The CDR3 is CASRTGTGSYEQYF. The CDR3 nucleotides are TGTGCCAGCAGAACCGGGACAGGGAGCTACGAGCAGTACTTC.

As to this clonotype: The library was prepared for alpha chains; this beta chain is a stray read, so its frequency means little. V gene TRBV2 combines with J gene TRBJ2-3; 8 nucleotides line up with TRBD1. The CDR3 has 15 residues. The V gene end was trimmed by 5 bases and the J gene end by 3 bases; junction bases not matched to a gene: 7. The V gene's germline CDR1 is SNHLY and CDR2 FYNNEI. The CDR3 sequence: CASSWTGKFTDTQYF. CDR3 coding DNA: TGTGCCAGCAGTTGGACAGGGAAGTTTACAGATACGCAGTATTTT.